In its sample, the clone carrying this T cell receptor (beta chain) was seen a few times. The germline V gene has CDR1 KGHSH and CDR2 LQKENI. The CDR3 has 16 amino acids. The V gene lost 3 bases and the J gene lost 6 bases, with 21 bases spanning the gap. Using immunoSEQ multiplex PCR, the repertoire was profiled, and TCRdb retains in-frame clones only, with some absent. The sample yields 150,000 to 200,000 clones, roughly 80% seen once. This sample was taken from a study of cytotoxic CD8 clonotypes in ibrutinib-treated CLL. Overall study context: Results showed approximately 25 partial and 2 complete responses; following median approximately 69 months, approximately 15 remained remitted, about 12 advanced.

This rearrangement joins TRBV18 to TRBJ2-7; possibly TRBD1 or TRBD2 for D (6 bases each). This material consisted of PBMCs, taken after 12 months of ibrutinib treatment. This TCR was sampled from a human donor with chronic lymphocytic leukemia. DNA for the CDR3: TGTGCCAGCTCACCTCTTTTGGGACTTAAGGGGGGCGAGCAGTACTTC. It specifies CASSPLLGLKGGEQYF.